A single sample gave rise to the 22 T cell receptor beta chains below, sequenced in a study of T cell repertoires in aging, cancer and after chemotherapy. A mixed TRB-A/B primer pool amplified rearranged TRB by multiplex touch-down PCR. Using its own MiXCR run on the multiplex PCR reads, TCRdb lists one record per CDR3 protein. Among some 600 distinct CDR3 sequences listed, about 20% were seen once. The template was genomic DNA from peripheral blood, not RNA. Specimen: blood. The receptors come from a human donor with a solid tumor.

This clonotype is judged large. The chain carries TRBV6-5 and TRBJ2-3, with 9 bases that match TRBD2. The CDR3 has 16 amino acids. J gave up 2 bases and V 2 bases, and 5 bases lay outside the gene matches. The germline gives CDR1 MNHEY, CDR2 SVGAGI. The CDR3 DNA reads as TGTGCCAGCAGTTACGGGGCGGGGGGGATCACAGATACGCAGTATTTT. Protein sequence: CASSYGAGGITDTQYF.

This sequence joins TRBV7-2 and TRBJ1-1, with D unresolved. There are 15 residues in the CDR3. Germline V CDR1 and CDR2: SGHTA, FQGNSA. Deletions cut 7 bases from V and 3 bases from J, with 18 bases between. CDR3 residues: CASNSGQLGDTEAFF. In DNA form, the CDR3 reads TGTGCCAGCAATTCGGGCCAACTTGGGGACACTGAAGCTTTCTTT.

In this sample, this clonotype is large. The V and J genes are TRBV7-9 and TRBJ2-1; no clear D gene. The CDR3 sequence is 12 residues long. Per germline, CDR1 SEHNR and CDR2 FQNEAQ (reference sequence). V was trimmed by 8 bases and J by 3 bases, leaving 8 bases between them. CDR3 nucleotide sequence: TGTGCCAGCGGGGATTTCTACAATGAGCAGTTCTTC. Translated: CASGDFYNEQFF.

This chain connects TRBV5-6 to TRBJ2-3, with D possibly TRBD1 on 7 matching bases. This CDR3 spans 15 amino acids. CDR1 and CDR2 (germline): SGHDT, YYEEEE. This CDR3 is CVSSLEGQFTDTQYF. CDR3 sequence (DNA): TGTGTTAGCAGCTTGGAGGGACAGTTCACAGATACGCAGTATTTT.

Comments on this clonotype: A much more abundant neighbour one base away suggests this may be a read error. The chain employs TRBV6-5 and TRBJ1-1, with 8 bases identical to TRBD1. The germline gives CDR1 MNHEY, CDR2 SVGAGI. This CDR3 spans 15 amino acids. CDR3 sequence: CAAKAPGTGSTEAYF. The CDR3 DNA sequence: TGTGCCGCGAAGGCACCCGGGACAGGTAGTACTGAAGCTTACTTT.

The chain joins TRBV2 to TRBJ2-7, with no clear D. Trimming pared 7 bases from V and 3 bases from J, leaving 7 bases between. This CDR3 has 11 residues. Germline assignment: CDR1 SNHLY and CDR2 FYNNEI. The DNA of the CDR3 is TGTGCCAGCACGGGCCGCTACGAGCAGTACTTC. It translates to CASTGRYEQYF. The full variable domain, in which reference TRBV2 and TRBJ2-7 provide the parts outside the CDR3, is EPEVTQTPSHQVTQMGQEVILRCVPISNHLYFYWYRQILGQKVEFLVSFYNNEISEKSEIFDDQFSVERPDGSNFTLKIRSTKLEDSAMYFCASTGRYEQYFGPGTRLTVT.

This clonotype was seen a few times. The rearrangement uses TRBV28 and TRBJ1-3; TRBD1 might be the D (6 bases). V was trimmed by 5 bases and J by 3 bases, leaving 17 bases between them. The germline V gene encodes CDR1 MDHEN and CDR2 SYDVKM. The CDR3 runs to 16 residues. The CDR3 loop is CASSGGAGTFGNTIYF. The CDR3 DNA sequence: TGTGCCAGCAGTGGGGGGGCAGGGACTTTTGGAAACACCATATATTTT. Full variable domain (rest looked up from reference TRBV28 and TRBJ1-3): DVKVTQSSRYLVKRTGEKVFLECVQDMDHENMFWYRQDPGLGLRLIYFSYDVKMKEKGDIPEGYSVSREKKERFSLILESASTNQTSMYLCASSGGAGTFGNTIYFGEGSWLTVV.

This clonotype counts as medium-sized (0.01 to 0.1%). The junction departs from germline at one end; a sequencing error may be responsible. The genes are TRBV5-1 and TRBJ1-1; D is ambiguous. Germline CDR1 and CDR2: SGHRS and YFSETQ. This CDR3 comprises 11 residues. The CDR3 here is CASSLAVACPF. CDR3 in DNA: TGCGCCAGCAGCTTGGCAGTGGCTTGCCCGTTT.

The V call is TRBV19, the J call TRBJ2-3, with D hard to call. Germline V gene data show CDR1 as LNHDA and CDR2 as SQIVND (reference sequence). The V end was cut by 1 base, the J end by 0 bases, with 14 bases between. CDR3 length equals 17 residues. In DNA form, the CDR3 reads TGTGCCAGTAGTATAGGACTTTTAATAACTAGCACAGATACGCAGTATTTT. Its translation is CASSIGLLITSTDTQYF.

To note about this clonotype: A much larger clone sits a single nucleotide away, making a read error possible. The chain couples TRBV12-3 or TRBV12-4 to TRBJ2-7; 8 bases line up with TRBD2. The CDR3 totals 12 residues. V lost 4 bases, J lost 9 bases, and 5 bases stayed unmatched. CDR3: CASSSPGRVQYF. DNA for the CDR3: TGTGCCAGCAGTTCACCCGGGAGGGTGCAGTACTTC.

This clonotype is categorized as medium-sized (0.01 to 0.1%). CDR3 in DNA: TGTGCCAGCAGCCACACGACAGGGGGCAGGTACGAGCAGTACTTC. This encodes CASSHTTGGRYEQYF. The chain uses TRBV7-2 and TRBJ2-7, with 10 bases fitting TRBD1. Per the germline V gene, CDR1 is SGHTA and CDR2 is FQGNSA. The CDR3 has 15 amino acids. With V trimmed by 5 bases and J by 4 bases, 8 bases remained unmatched.

The chain carries TRBV4-1 and TRBJ1-3; D is perhaps TRBD1 (6 bases). The V and J ends lost 4 bases and 0 bases respectively, with 10 bases between them. The CDR3 contains 15 residues. CDR1 and CDR2 (germline): MGHRA, YSYEKL. CDR3 bases: TGCGCCAGCAGCCCAAGGGGGGCCTCTGGAAACACCATATATTTT. It translates to CASSPRGASGNTIYF.

This clonotype is termed large. The chain couples TRBV7-9 to TRBJ2-3, with 9 bases that match TRBD1. The CDR3 has 15 amino acids. With V trimmed by 4 bases and J by 4 bases, 6 bases remained unmatched. Germline CDR1 is SEHNR and CDR2 is FQNEAQ (reference sequence). The CDR3 reads CASSSRDRVPDTQYF. CDR3 nucleotides: TGTGCCAGCAGCTCCCGGGACAGGGTACCAGATACGCAGTATTTT.

This clonotype qualifies as large. The chain has TRBV6-6 and TRBJ2-3; tentative D call: TRBD1 (5 bases). The CDR3 contains 15 residues. V gave up 2 bases and J gave up 2 bases, with 11 bases separating them. Germline lookup yields CDR1 MNHNY and CDR2 SVGAGI (reference sequence). The CDR3 here is CASSYGQGPTDTQYF. The CDR3 coding sequence is TGTGCCAGCAGTTACGGGCAGGGCCCCACAGATACGCAGTATTTT.

This sequence joins TRBV2 and TRBJ1-2; D is ambiguous. This CDR3 has 13 residues. Trimming cost V 7 bases and J 8 bases, with 17 bases left between them. Germline lookup yields CDR1 SNHLY and CDR2 FYNNEI. CDR3 region: CASTTLGLGGYTF. DNA for the CDR3: TGTGCCAGCACCACGTTAGGACTGGGGGGCTACACCTTC.

By sample share, this clonotype is large (0.1 to 1%). The chain couples TRBV7-2 to TRBJ2-1, with D perhaps matching TRBD2 (6 bases). The CDR3 extends over 14 amino acids. Trimming took 5 bases from V and 1 from J, leaving 9 bases between them. Germline V lookup: CDR1 SGHTA, CDR2 FQGNSA. CDR3 sequence reads: CASSLSGSYNEQFF. The CDR3 nucleotides read TGTGCCAGCAGCCTTAGCGGATCCTACAATGAGCAGTTCTTC.

This chain connects TRBV9 to TRBJ2-5; TRBD2 aligns across 7 bases. CDR1 is SGDLS and CDR2 is YYNGEE in the germline V gene. After removal of 7 bases from V and 0 bases from J, the junction contained 3 bases not matched to a gene. The CDR3 has 13 amino acids. CDR3 in amino acids: CASAGRNQETQYF. In nucleotides, the CDR3 is TGTGCCAGCGCCGGGAGGAACCAAGAGACCCAGTACTTC.

This clonotype is categorized as large. This chain joins TRBV20-1 and TRBJ2-7, with a weak D call TRBD1 (6 bases). CDR1 DFQATT and CDR2 SNEGSKA come from the germline V gene (reference sequence). The germline V and J ends were trimmed by 1 base and 2 bases, with 12 bases remaining between them. This CDR3 comprises 14 residues. CDR3 sequence reads: CSARARTAPYEQYF. As DNA, the CDR3 is TGCAGTGCTAGAGCCCGGACAGCTCCCTACGAGCAGTACTTC.

This clonotype is categorized as large. The genes are TRBV19 and TRBJ2-7, with no clear D. The germline CDR1 and CDR2 sequences are LNHDA and SQIVND (reference sequence). The V and J ends lost 5 bases and 6 bases respectively, with 5 bases between them. CDR3 length: 10 residues. The CDR3: CASSPSEQYF. DNA for the CDR3: TGTGCCAGTAGTCCCTCCGAGCAGTACTTC.

This clonotype turned up a few times. The rearrangement links TRBV6-9 to TRBJ1-5, with a weak D call TRBD1 (6 bases). With 5 bases removed from V and 0 bases from J, the gap between germline ends came to 23 bases. This CDR3 is 19 amino acids long. Germline V lookup: CDR1 MNHGY, CDR2 SVAAGI. CDR3 region: CASSPTGPYTDYSNQPQHF. CDR3 in DNA: TGTGCCAGCAGTCCCACAGGGCCCTATACCGATTATAGCAATCAGCCCCAGCATTTT.

This chain joins TRBV12-3 or TRBV12-4 and TRBJ2-7; unclear D gene. The CDR3 extends over 12 amino acids. Trimming removed 3 bases from V and 3 bases from J, with 6 bases in between. The CDR3 nucleotides read TGTGCCAGCAGTTTCGTGGTCTACGAGCAGTACTTC. Translated: CASSFVVYEQYF.

This clonotype has a handful of counts. The rearrangement joins TRBV19 to TRBJ1-5, with TRBD1 identical over 9 bases. The CDR3 consists of 16 residues. With 3 bases clipped from V and 6 bases from J, the junction kept 9 bases outside the gene matches. The V gene's germline CDR1 is LNHDA and CDR2 SQIVND (reference sequence). The CDR3 DNA reads TGTGCCAGTAGTATTAAAAGGGACAGGGAAGGTCAGCCCCAGCATTTT. This translates into CASSIKRDREGQPQHF. Variable domain in full (rest from reference TRBV19 and TRBJ1-5): DGGITQSPKYLFRKEGQNVTLSCEQNLNHDAMYWYRQDPGQGLRLIYYSQIVNDFQKGDIAEGYSVSREKKESFPLTVTSAQKNPTAFYLCASSIKRDREGQPQHFGDGTRLSIL.